A single T cell receptor (beta chain) is shown here with its context. Its matching antigen is unknown. Sequenced by immunoSEQ multiplex PCR; TCRdb stores in-frame clones only, minus some. The repertoire holds around 1.4 million clones, with 97% to 99% as singletons. These data belong to a study of shared clonotypes between healthy human individuals. Whole-study context: CD4 naive and CD4 memory each took three plates per donor, while CD8 naive took two and CD8 memory one.

Overall study results and limits: It was expected that sequencing depth would affect clonotype sharing among donors. Naive subsets tended to show greater estimated richness than memory subsets.

The CDR3 length is 15 residues. Germline CDR1 reads SEHNR; CDR2 reads FQNEAQ (reference sequence). Trimming pared 5 bases from V and 4 bases from J, leaving 17 bases between. This sequence originates from a man aged 25 to 45 in good health. The chain joins TRBV7-9 to TRBJ2-5; possible D gene TRBD1, 6 bases. The sample comprised naive CD4+ T cells sorted from blood. Subset indicated: CD45RA+ positively selected. The CDR3 nucleotides read TGTGCCAGCAGCACCGGACAGCCAGGGACAGAGACCCAGTACTTC. This codes for CASSTGQPGTETQYF.